This TCR beta chain was profiled in a study of CD8+CD57+ T cells in acquired aplastic anemia. V was clipped by 5 bases and J by 7 bases; unmatched bases: 16. CDR3 length equals 16 residues. Looked up from germline, CDR1 is SGHAT and CDR2 is FQNNGV. The TCR beta profiling, which covered VDJ combination and CDR3 sequence, was carried out using genomic DNA as the template. A single record per CDR3 protein comes from TCRdb applying MiXCR to the reads. The sample lists 150,000 to 200,000 distinct CDR3 sequences; approximately 40% were seen once. The V and J genes are TRBV11-2 and TRBJ1-1; 7 nucleotides agree with TRBD1. Sequencing input: sorted CD4+, CD8+, or CD8+CD57+ T cells (not recorded which) from PBMCs. The source is a human donor in good health. CDR3 sequence reads: CASSPNGNRGRSEAFF. CDR3 in DNA: TGTGCCAGCAGCCCTAACGGCAACAGGGGAAGGAGTGAAGCTTTCTTT.